The present T cell receptor (beta chain) was sequenced within a study of blood T cells in healthy people across ages. This clonotype was counted only a few times. Next came a second PCR, run for about 6 to 11 cycles, which used a sample-barcoded 5' primer along with a J-beta primer mix. Each cDNA molecule was tagged by a template-switch adaptor that had 12 random nucleotides. Researchers report that each sample yielded at least 3 million CDR3-containing paired-end reads. TCRdb independently ran MiXCR on the 5' RACE reads; one entry per CDR3 protein. Of 500,000 to 600,000 distinct CDR3 sequences listed, about 25% are singletons. Donors each provided roughly 9.6 milliliters of peripheral blood. Germline V lookup: CDR1 MNHNS, CDR2 SASEGT. The CDR3 loop spans 16 amino acids.

The gene calls are TRBV6-1 and TRBJ2-1; TRBD1 matches at 8 bases. The J call may not be correct, given that the DNA end is closer to TRBJ2-5. The material sequenced was blood. The clonotype originates from a woman aged 70-85 years in good health. The CDR3 is CASSTDRGAHRETQYF. CDR3 in DNA: TGTGCCAGCAGCACCGACAGGGGAGCCCACCGAGAGACCCAGTACTTC.